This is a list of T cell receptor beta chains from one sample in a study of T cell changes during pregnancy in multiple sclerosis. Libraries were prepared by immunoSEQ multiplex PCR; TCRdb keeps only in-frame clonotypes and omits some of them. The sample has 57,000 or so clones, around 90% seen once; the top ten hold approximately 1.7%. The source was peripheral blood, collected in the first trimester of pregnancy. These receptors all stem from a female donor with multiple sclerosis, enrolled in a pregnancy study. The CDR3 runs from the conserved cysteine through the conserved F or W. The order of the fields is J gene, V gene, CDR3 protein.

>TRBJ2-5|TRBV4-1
CASSQDGTGEETQYF
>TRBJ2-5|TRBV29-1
CSVKLRTGGEETQYF
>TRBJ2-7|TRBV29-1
CSVPGQDTYEQYF
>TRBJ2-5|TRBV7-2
CASSLEWTSGKETQYF
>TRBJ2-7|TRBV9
CASSFGTSGGSYEQYF
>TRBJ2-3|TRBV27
CASISSGTDTQYF
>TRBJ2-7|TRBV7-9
CASSPPDRGGSYEQYF
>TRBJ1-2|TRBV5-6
CASSFIDSNYGYTF
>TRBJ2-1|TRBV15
CATGGIRYNEQFF
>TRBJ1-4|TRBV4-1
CASSQESATNEKLFF
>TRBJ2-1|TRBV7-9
CASSLILGLAGLWNEQFF
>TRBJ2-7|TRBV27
CASSGGYEQYF
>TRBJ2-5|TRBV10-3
CAISEQGGHQETQYF
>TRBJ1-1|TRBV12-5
CASGLSSGFNTEAFF
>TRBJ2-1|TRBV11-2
CASASADASNEQFF
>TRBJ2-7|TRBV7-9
CASSLGSGTGGYEQYF
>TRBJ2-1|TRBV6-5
CASSLAGASNEQFF
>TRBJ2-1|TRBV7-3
CASSANLAGGYNEQFF
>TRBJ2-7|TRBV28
CASSSAGTGNYEQYF
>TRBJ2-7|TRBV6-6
CASSHGGGPNEQYF
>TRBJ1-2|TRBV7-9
CASSLASRGNYGYTF
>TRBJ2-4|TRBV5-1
CASSLVARGKNIQYF
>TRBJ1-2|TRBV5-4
CASSRGQELAGYTF
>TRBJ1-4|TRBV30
CAWSVGLNEKLFF
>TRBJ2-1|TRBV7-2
CASSLFGSYNEQFF
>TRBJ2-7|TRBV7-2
CASSLARWSYEQYF
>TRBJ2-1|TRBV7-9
CASSLGGGEVWTKEQFF
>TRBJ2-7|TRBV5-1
CASSPGQGRLGGEQYF
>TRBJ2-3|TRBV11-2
CASSLWYLDGSYF
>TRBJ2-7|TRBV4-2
CASSRGTGTVHEQYF
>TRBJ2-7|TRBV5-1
CASSLEGSGISYEQYF
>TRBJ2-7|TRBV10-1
CANDRRLWTKTTYEQYF
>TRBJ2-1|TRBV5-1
CASSSGVSYNEQFF
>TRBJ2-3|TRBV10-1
CASSGGITDTQYF
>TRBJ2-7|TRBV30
CAWSVGGGSFYEQYF
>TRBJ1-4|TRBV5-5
CASSKGQGGEKLFF
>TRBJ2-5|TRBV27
CASSKSGGPGTQYF
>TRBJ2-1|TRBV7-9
CASSPIGERGYNEQFF
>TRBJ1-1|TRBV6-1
CASRHTGPNTEAFF
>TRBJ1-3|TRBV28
CASSSDFATGNTIYF
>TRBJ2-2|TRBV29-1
CSVRENTGELFF
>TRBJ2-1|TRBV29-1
CSVVLRDRGWEQFF
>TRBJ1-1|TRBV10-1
CASSPGTGNTEAFF
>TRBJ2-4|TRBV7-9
CASSLKKRTAENIQYF